This T cell receptor beta chain appears in the sequencing data of a study of blood T cell repertoires in COVID-19. Sequencing used immunoSEQ multiplex PCR; TCRdb keeps in-frame clones, though not all of them. Here the sample spans roughly 170,000 clones, under 90% being singletons. Trimming removed 2 bases from V and 3 bases from J, with 7 bases in between. The CDR3 has 13 amino acids. CDR1 is SGHAT and CDR2 is FQNNGV in the germline V gene. This sequence was found in a man aged 50 to 59 who had recovered from COVID-19. What was sequenced was PBMCs or T cells enriched from blood (not recorded which). This chain uses TRBV11-2 with TRBJ1-1; no clear D. CDR3 protein: CASSLREDTEAFF. CDR3 DNA: TGTGCCAGCAGCTTAAGGGAGGACACTGAAGCTTTCTTT.